A selection of T cell receptor beta chains follows, all from one sample in a study of blood T cell repertoires in COVID-19. TCRdb keeps only in-frame clones here, not all; method: immunoSEQ multiplex PCR. This sample yields over 100,000 clones, of which 75% to 90% are seen a single time; roughly 4.3% belongs to the top ten. What was sequenced was peripheral blood. Every receptor here comes from a man in his 60s with COVID-19, enrolled during active disease. The CDR3 runs from the conserved cysteine through the conserved F or W. A D gene is named only where the DNA matches it firmly. Clone size, where shown, is once, few, many, or a class for clones that have expanded.

v_gene: TRBV18
d_gene: .
j_gene: TRBJ2-2
abundance: .
CDR3nt: TGTGCCAGCTCACCTGGACTTGCGGAGGCCGGGGAGCTGTTTTTT
CDR3aa: CASSPGLAEAGELFF

v_gene: TRBV5-5
d_gene: TRBD2
j_gene: TRBJ2-2
abundance: .
CDR3nt: TGTGCCAGCAGGGGCGGGGGGCCGGAGACCGGGGAGCTGTTTTTT
CDR3aa: CASRGGGPETGELFF

v_gene: TRBV5-1
d_gene: TRBD1
j_gene: TRBJ1-3
abundance: .
CDR3nt: TGCGCCAGCAGCAAAGGACAGGCCCGCTCTGGAAACACCATATATTTT
CDR3aa: CASSKGQARSGNTIYF

v_gene: TRBV5-5
d_gene: TRBD1
j_gene: TRBJ1-5
abundance: .
CDR3nt: TGTGCCAGCAGCCCCAGGGACAGGACCCCTGATGGCAATCAGCCCCAGCATTTT
CDR3aa: CASSPRDRTPDGNQPQHF

v_gene: TRBV7-3
d_gene: TRBD1
j_gene: TRBJ1-5
abundance: .
CDR3nt: TGTGCCAGCAGCCAATACAGGGGGCTACGGTATAGCAATCAGCCCCAGCATTTT
CDR3aa: CASSQYRGLRYSNQPQHF

v_gene: TRBV9
d_gene: .
j_gene: TRBJ2-3
abundance: .
CDR3nt: TGTGCCAGCAGCGTAGGTGCGCGAGATACGCAGTATTTT
CDR3aa: CASSVGARDTQYF

v_gene: TRBV18
d_gene: TRBD2
j_gene: TRBJ2-1
abundance: .
CDR3nt: TGTGCCAGCTCACCCCCCGGACTAGATTATTACAATGAGCAGTTCTTC
CDR3aa: CASSPPGLDYYNEQFF

v_gene: TRBV3-1/TRBV3-2
d_gene: .
j_gene: TRBJ1-1
abundance: .
CDR3nt: TGTGCCAGCAGCCAAGATGTCGCTGAAGCTTTCTTT
CDR3aa: CASSQDVAEAFF

v_gene: TRBV30
d_gene: TRBD1
j_gene: TRBJ1-5
abundance: .
CDR3nt: TGTGCCTGGGGGAGGGGGCCCGGGGACCCCCAGCATTTT
CDR3aa: CAWGRGPGDPQHF

v_gene: TRBV27
d_gene: TRBD2
j_gene: TRBJ2-7
abundance: .
CDR3nt: TGTGCCAGCAGTGTCCGACCCGGGGGGAAGGCGTACGAGCAGTACTTC
CDR3aa: CASSVRPGGKAYEQYF

v_gene: TRBV19
d_gene: .
j_gene: TRBJ2-7
abundance: .
CDR3nt: TGTGCCAGTAGTGCCGCGAGCGAGCAGTACTTC
CDR3aa: CASSAASEQYF

v_gene: TRBV9
d_gene: .
j_gene: TRBJ1-6
abundance: .
CDR3nt: TGTGCCAGCAGCGTACGAGGTAATTCACCCCTCCACTTT
CDR3aa: CASSVRGNSPLHF

v_gene: TRBV30
d_gene: .
j_gene: TRBJ1-2
abundance: few
CDR3nt: TGTGCCTGGACTAAAACAGGAACTGGCTACACCTTC
CDR3aa: CAWTKTGTGYTF

v_gene: TRBV12-3/TRBV12-4
d_gene: .
j_gene: TRBJ1-1
abundance: few
CDR3nt: TGTGCCAGCAGTCAAGTTCGGGGGACTGAAGCTTTCTTT
CDR3aa: CASSQVRGTEAFF

v_gene: TRBV4-1
d_gene: .
j_gene: TRBJ1-1
abundance: .
CDR3nt: TGCGCCAGCAGCCAAGATTCTCCTAACACTGAAGCTTTCTTT
CDR3aa: CASSQDSPNTEAFF

v_gene: TRBV6-4
d_gene: .
j_gene: TRBJ1-1
abundance: .
CDR3nt: TGTGCCAGCAGTGCCTCCCGGGAGACCCAGACTGAAGCTTTCTTT
CDR3aa: CASSASRETQTEAFF

v_gene: TRBV5-4
d_gene: .
j_gene: TRBJ1-1
abundance: .
CDR3nt: TGTGCCAGCAGCTTGGAGGGGTGGGATACTGAAGCTTTCTTT
CDR3aa: CASSLEGWDTEAFF

v_gene: TRBV5-4
d_gene: TRBD2
j_gene: TRBJ2-1
abundance: .
CDR3nt: TGTGCCAGCAGCCCGCCGGGACTAGCGGGGGTCAATGAGCAGTTCTTC
CDR3aa: CASSPPGLAGVNEQFF

v_gene: TRBV7-9
d_gene: TRBD1
j_gene: TRBJ2-5
abundance: .
CDR3nt: TGTGCCAGCAGCCCTGGACAGGGGTTTCAAGAGACCCAGTACTTC
CDR3aa: CASSPGQGFQETQYF

v_gene: TRBV14
d_gene: .
j_gene: TRBJ1-4
abundance: .
CDR3nt: TGTGCCAGCAGCCAAGTCGACAGGTCCTCAGCGGAAAAACTGTTTTTT
CDR3aa: CASSQVDRSSAEKLFF

v_gene: TRBV10-3
d_gene: .
j_gene: TRBJ2-7
abundance: .
CDR3nt: TGTGCCATCAGTGAGGGAGGGCTCCCCTACGAGCAGTACTTC
CDR3aa: CAISEGGLPYEQYF

v_gene: TRBV24-1
d_gene: TRBD1
j_gene: TRBJ1-2
abundance: .
CDR3nt: TGTGCCACCAGCGGACAGGAGGATCGCGAACTCTATGGCTACACCTTC
CDR3aa: CATSGQEDRELYGYTF

v_gene: TRBV7-3
d_gene: .
j_gene: TRBJ1-1
abundance: .
CDR3nt: TGTGCCAGCAGCTCATACAGGGTCGAGACTGAAGCTTTCTTT
CDR3aa: CASSSYRVETEAFF

v_gene: TRBV4-3
d_gene: .
j_gene: TRBJ2-4
abundance: .
CDR3nt: TGCGCCAGCGGGGACCTCGGGGGTAACATTCAGTACTTC
CDR3aa: CASGDLGGNIQYF

v_gene: TRBV2
d_gene: .
j_gene: TRBJ1-4
abundance: .
CDR3nt: TGTGCCAGCAGGGAGGTTGAAAAACTGTTTTTT
CDR3aa: CASREVEKLFF

v_gene: TRBV4-1
d_gene: TRBD1
j_gene: TRBJ1-5
abundance: .
CDR3nt: TGCGCCAGCAGCCAAGGTCAACAGGGGTATGGTCAGCCCCAGCATTTT
CDR3aa: CASSQGQQGYGQPQHF

v_gene: TRBV28
d_gene: TRBD1
j_gene: TRBJ1-3
abundance: .
CDR3nt: TGTGCCAGCAGTTTGGACCGGACAGGCGGAAACACCATATATTTT
CDR3aa: CASSLDRTGGNTIYF

v_gene: TRBV30
d_gene: TRBD1
j_gene: TRBJ1-5
abundance: .
CDR3nt: TGTGCCTGGAGTGTATACAGGGGCCCCGATAGCAATCAGCCCCAGCATTTT
CDR3aa: CAWSVYRGPDSNQPQHF

v_gene: TRBV20-1
d_gene: .
j_gene: TRBJ1-1
abundance: .
CDR3nt: TGCAGTGCTAGTATGCGAGGTGAAGCTTTCTTT
CDR3aa: CSASMRGEAFF

v_gene: TRBV5-1
d_gene: .
j_gene: TRBJ1-2
abundance: .
CDR3nt: TGCGCCAGCAGCTTGGATGGGGAGCGTGGCTACACCTTC
CDR3aa: CASSLDGERGYTF

v_gene: TRBV12-2
d_gene: .
j_gene: TRBJ2-3
abundance: once
CDR3nt: TGTGCAAGTCGCTTTGCAGGACAATCCACAGATACGCAGTATTTT
CDR3aa: CASRFAGQSTDTQYF

v_gene: TRBV7-9
d_gene: TRBD1
j_gene: TRBJ1-4
abundance: .
CDR3nt: TGTGCCAGCAGCAAATCGGGACAGGAGAATGAAAAACTGTTTTTT
CDR3aa: CASSKSGQENEKLFF

v_gene: TRBV5-4
d_gene: TRBD1
j_gene: TRBJ1-3
abundance: .
CDR3nt: TGTGCCAGCAGCGAGGGGACAGGGGGCATACACTCTGGAAACACCATATATTTT
CDR3aa: CASSEGTGGIHSGNTIYF